The clone carrying this T cell receptor (beta chain) came up many times. What it binds is unknown. A junction boundary mismatches the germline segment, possibly from a read error. RNA transcripts gave rise to amplified TCR beta CDR3 regions. Carried out on the TCR CDR3, a first-round RT-PCR used the HTBI primer set. MiXCR, run by TCRdb on the multiplex PCR reads, gives a single entry per CDR3 protein. The data contain under 550,000 distinct CDR3 sequences, approximately 15% of them seen just once; the ten biggest clones take up 5.3%. Clinical symptoms, serum thyroxine and TRAb, thyroid ultrasound and orbital computed tomography were used for the diagnoses. This sample was included in a study of T cells in Graves' hyperthyroidism and ophthalmopathy. Findings and caveats of the study: Most expanded thyroid clonotypes above 0.001 recurred in blood.

The germline CDR1 and CDR2 sequences are SSHAT and FNYEAQ (reference sequence). This CDR3 is 13 amino acids long. Sequencing used blood. The TCR originated in a young woman with Graves' hyperthyroidism. The J gene is TRBJ2-7, the V gene TRBV7-7; the D gene is possibly TRBD2 (5 bases). This CDR3 reads CASSLARSHEQYF. Here the CDR3 DNA reads TGTGCTAGCAGCTTAGCGCGGTCCCACGAGCAGTACTTC. The full variable domain, with the rest looked up from reference TRBV7-7 and TRBJ2-7, is GAGVSQSPRYKVTKRGQDVTLRCDPISSHATLYWYQQALGQGPEFLTYFNYEAQPDKSGLPSDRFSAERPEGSISTLTIQRTEQRDSAMYRCASSLARSHEQYFGPGTRLTVT.